Presented here are 13 T cell receptor beta chains from one specimen sequenced in a study of T cell responses to AZD1222 COVID-19 vaccine. Sequencing used immunoSEQ multiplex PCR; TCRdb keeps in-frame clones, though not all of them. The table records approximately 180,000 clones, over 85% of them present only once. This material consisted of peripheral blood, taken 28 days after the second dose of the MenACWY control vaccine. These receptors all come from an adult who received the MenACWY meningococcal vaccine as a control.

The chain is built from TRBV2 and TRBJ1-1; 8 bases are shared with TRBD1. The CDR3 covers 16 residues. Trimming removed 6 bases from V and 2 bases from J; junction bases left unmatched: 11. Germline V gives CDR1 SNHLY, CDR2 FYNNEI. In nucleotides, the CDR3 is TGTGCCAGCAGGGAATTTACCGGGACAGGAAACACTGAAGCTTTCTTT. Its translation is CASREFTGTGNTEAFF.

This rearrangement joins TRBV7-6 to TRBJ2-1; D not certain. This CDR3 comprises 15 residues. Deletions cut 1 base from V and 2 bases from J, with 9 bases between. Germline V gene sequence: CDR1 SGHVS, CDR2 FNYEAQ. This CDR3 reads CASSLGPTPYNEQFF. DNA for the CDR3: TGTGCCAGCAGCTTAGGCCCGACTCCCTACAATGAGCAGTTCTTC.

The chain combines TRBV4-1 with TRBJ2-1; no firm D call. Germline V CDR1 and CDR2: MGHRA, YSYEKL. Between the trimmed V and J ends, which lost 0 bases and 0 bases, there was a span of 21 bases. The CDR3 is 20 residues long. CDR3 nucleotides: TGCGCCAGCAGCCAAGAGCTTATCAGCGCCTCCCCGAGCTCCTACAATGAGCAGTTCTTC. Translating gives CASSQELISASPSSYNEQFF.

CDR3 amino acids: CASSLGGSSPLHF. The CDR3 coding sequence is TGTGCCAGCAGTCTGGGGGGGAGTTCACCCCTCCACTTT. This chain joins TRBV28 and TRBJ1-6; maybe TRBD1 (5 bases). This CDR3 region has 13 residues. CDR1 and CDR2 (germline): MDHEN, SYDVKM. V lost 5 bases, J lost 9 bases, and 11 bases lay in between.

The genes are TRBV5-1 and TRBJ2-7; D call uncertain. CDR3 length equals 16 residues. Trimming cost V 4 bases and J 5 bases, with 22 bases left between them. CDR1 and CDR2 (germline): SGHRS, YFSETQ. CDR3: CASSPHFVPSPNEQYF. As DNA, the CDR3 is TGCGCCAGCAGCCCCCATTTTGTACCCAGCCCGAACGAGCAGTACTTC.

V is TRBV4-2 and J is TRBJ2-3; D might be TRBD1 (5 bases). Germline values: CDR1 LGHNA, CDR2 YNFKEQ. Trimming took off 1 base at V and 3 bases at J, with 8 bases between the two ends. The CDR3 has 14 amino acids. This CDR3 is CASSQGRETDTQYF. Here the CDR3 DNA reads TGTGCCAGCAGCCAAGGCAGGGAAACAGATACGCAGTATTTT.

This clone turned up a few times. The rearrangement links TRBV5-4 to TRBJ2-7, with 7 bases aligning to TRBD1. Germline CDR1 is SGHNT and CDR2 is YYREEE (reference sequence). CDR3 length: 15 amino acids. Trimming cost V 4 bases and J 2 bases; bases outside gene matches: 9. CDR3 residues: CASSPSRQGAYEQYF. CDR3 in DNA: TGTGCCAGCAGCCCGTCGCGACAGGGAGCCTACGAGCAGTACTTC.

This chain connects TRBV7-3 to TRBJ1-1, with D tentatively TRBD1 (5 bases). The CDR3 runs to 14 residues. V lost 5 bases and J 1 base, leaving 11 bases between the germline ends. Germline assignment: CDR1 SGHTA and CDR2 FQGTGA. The CDR3 protein is CASSPGRQNTEAFF. CDR3 sequence (DNA): TGTGCCAGCAGCCCGGGACGGCAGAACACTGAAGCTTTCTTT.

The rearrangement links TRBV19 to TRBJ1-3; no reliable D call. The ends were cut back, 5 bases at V and 0 bases at J, with 14 bases in the middle. The CDR3 length is 16 residues. Germline V gene lookup returns CDR1 LNHDA and CDR2 SQIVND (reference sequence). The DNA of the CDR3 is TGTGCCAGTAGTGGAATGCTGCAGAACTCTGGAAACACCATATATTTT. Translating gives CASSGMLQNSGNTIYF.

V gene TRBV4-1 combines with J gene TRBJ2-3; TRBD1 matches at 10 bases. Germline CDR1 MGHRA, CDR2 YSYEKL. The CDR3 runs to 17 residues. The V and J ends lost 4 bases and 6 bases, in that order; junction bases with no gene match: 13. The CDR3 sequence: CASSREGPPGQGDTQYF. CDR3 nucleotide sequence: TGCGCCAGCAGCCGAGAGGGGCCCCCGGGACAGGGGGATACGCAGTATTTT.

This chain uses TRBV11-2 with TRBJ2-1, with D unclear. Germline V gene sequence: CDR1 SGHAT, CDR2 FQNNGV. This CDR3 is 15 amino acids long. With 0 bases removed from V and 6 bases from J, the gap between germline ends came to 12 bases. CDR3 amino acids: CASSLDLVASNEQFF. CDR3 bases: TGTGCCAGCAGCTTAGATTTGGTCGCAAGCAATGAGCAGTTCTTC.

This clone was seen just once. The V and J genes are TRBV28 and TRBJ1-2, with 10 bases that match TRBD1. V shed 2 bases, J shed 6 bases, and the junction held 6 bases outside the gene matches. The CDR3 has 15 amino acids. CDR1 and CDR2 (germline): MDHEN, SYDVKM. This CDR3 reads CASSLPTGTGDGYTF. The CDR3 DNA is TGTGCCAGCAGTTTACCTACCGGGACAGGGGATGGCTACACCTTC.

This chain links TRBV5-1 with TRBJ1-1, with no clear D. V was shortened by 2 bases and J by 3 bases, with 5 bases between the two germline ends. The V gene's germline CDR1 is SGHRS and CDR2 YFSETQ. The length of the CDR3 is 12 residues. CDR3 region: CASSFSDTEAFF. DNA of the CDR3: TGCGCCAGCAGCTTCTCGGACACTGAAGCTTTCTTT.